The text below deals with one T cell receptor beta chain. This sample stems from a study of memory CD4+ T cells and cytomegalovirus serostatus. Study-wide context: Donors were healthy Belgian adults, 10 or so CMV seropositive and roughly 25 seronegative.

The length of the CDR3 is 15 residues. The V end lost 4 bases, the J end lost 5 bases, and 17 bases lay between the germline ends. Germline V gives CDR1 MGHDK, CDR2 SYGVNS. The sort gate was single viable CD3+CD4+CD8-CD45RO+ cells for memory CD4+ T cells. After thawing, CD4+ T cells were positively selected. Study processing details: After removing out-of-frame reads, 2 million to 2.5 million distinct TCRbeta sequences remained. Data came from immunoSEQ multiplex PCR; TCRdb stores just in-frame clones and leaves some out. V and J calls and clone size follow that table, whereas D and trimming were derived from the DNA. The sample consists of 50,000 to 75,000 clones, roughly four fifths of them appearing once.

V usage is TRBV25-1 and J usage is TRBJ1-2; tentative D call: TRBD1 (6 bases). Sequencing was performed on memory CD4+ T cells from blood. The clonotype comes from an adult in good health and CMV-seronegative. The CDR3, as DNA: TGTGCCAGCAGTGGAGGGGGGATCACCGAATATGGCTACACCTTC. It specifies CASSGGGITEYGYTF.